This T cell receptor beta chain was found in a study of blood T cell repertoires in COVID-19. Turning to the study itself: Both acute and convalescent COVID-19 samples were obtained from the United States, Italy and Spain. PBMCs, B-cell-depleted T cells, or T cells were the source of the cDNA or gDNA that made up the material.

The CDR3 length is 15 residues. Trimming removed 1 base at V and 2 bases at J, with 12 bases between. Germline values: CDR1 MGHRA, CDR2 YSYEKL. Per the original methods: Amplifying reference gene primers gave estimates of nucleated cell counts. Repertoires were generated with immunoSEQ multiplex PCR, while TCRdb's copy carries only in-frame clones and drops some. V and J calls and clone size come straight from that table; D and trimming were deduced from the DNA. The sample yields about 130,000 clones, about 86% seen once. The clonotype originates from a woman of 80 years or more with acute or convalescent COVID-19. Sequencing used peripheral blood. V is TRBV4-1 and J is TRBJ2-7, with D perhaps TRBD1 (5 bases). The CDR3 sequence is CASSQGTLGTYEQYF. The DNA of the CDR3 is TGCGCCAGCAGCCAAGGGACACTTGGCACCTACGAGCAGTACTTC.